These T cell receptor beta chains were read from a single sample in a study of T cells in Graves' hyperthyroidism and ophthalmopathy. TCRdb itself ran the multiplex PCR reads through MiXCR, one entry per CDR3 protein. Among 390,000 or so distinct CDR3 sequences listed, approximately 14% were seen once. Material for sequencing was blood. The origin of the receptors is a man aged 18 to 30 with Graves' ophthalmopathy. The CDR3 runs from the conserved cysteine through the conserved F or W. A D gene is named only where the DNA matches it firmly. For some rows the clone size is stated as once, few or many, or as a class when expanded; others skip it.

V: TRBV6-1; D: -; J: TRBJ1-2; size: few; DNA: TGTGCCAGCAGGGAACCGGACAGAGCAGGCTATGGCTACACCTTC; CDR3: CASREPDRAGYGYTF
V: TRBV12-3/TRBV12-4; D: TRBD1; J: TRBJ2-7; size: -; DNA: TGTGCCGGCAGTTTATCGGGACAGGGCACCTACGAGCAGTACTTC; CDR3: CAGSLSGQGTYEQYF
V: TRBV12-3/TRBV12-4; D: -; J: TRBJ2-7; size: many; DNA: TGTGCCAGCAGATCCGGGACGGAAAAAACCTACGAGCAGTACTTC; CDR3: CASRSGTEKTYEQYF
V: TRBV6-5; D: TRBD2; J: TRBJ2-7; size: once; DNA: TGTGCCAGCAGTTTTCCTCCGCCGGGACTAGCGGGAGAGAGGTCCTACGAGCAGTACTTC; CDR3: CASSFPPPGLAGERSYEQYF
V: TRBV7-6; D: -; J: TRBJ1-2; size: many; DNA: TGTGCCAGCAGTCCCCGGGGAAGGACAGCCAGCTACACCTTC; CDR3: CASSPRGRTASYTF
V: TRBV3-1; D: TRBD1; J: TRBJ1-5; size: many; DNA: TGTGCCAGCAGCCACACAGGGGGAAATCAGCCCCAGCATTTT; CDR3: CASSHTGGNQPQHF
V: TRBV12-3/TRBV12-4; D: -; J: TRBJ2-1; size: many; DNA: TGTGCCAGCAGTCCGGCCCCACCCAGCTCCTACAATGAGCAGTTCTTC; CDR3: CASSPAPPSSYNEQFF
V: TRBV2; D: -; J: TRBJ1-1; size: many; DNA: TGTGCCAGCAGTGAATTCGCTGAAGCTTTCTTT; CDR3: CASSEFAEAFF
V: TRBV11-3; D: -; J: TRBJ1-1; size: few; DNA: TGTGCCAGCAGAAATACTGGGGGTGAAGCTTTCTTT; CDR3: CASRNTGGEAFF
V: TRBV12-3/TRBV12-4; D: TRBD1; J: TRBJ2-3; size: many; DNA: TGTGCCAGCAGTTACCGACGGGACAGGCGGGGCACAGATACGCAGTATTTT; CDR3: CASSYRRDRRGTDTQYF
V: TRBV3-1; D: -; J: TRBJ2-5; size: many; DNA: TGTGCCAGCAGCCAAGATCTACTTCGGCCTGGAAAGACCCAGTACTTC; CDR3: CASSQDLLRPGKTQYF
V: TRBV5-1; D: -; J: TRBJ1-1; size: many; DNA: TGCGCCAGCAGCTTGGGGCTTCTCACCACTACCAATGAAGCTTTCTTT; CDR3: CASSLGLLTTTNEAFF
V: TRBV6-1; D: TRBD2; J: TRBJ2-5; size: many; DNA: TGTGCCGGGAGACTAGCGGGAGAGGGGGAGACCCAGTACTTC; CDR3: CAGRLAGEGETQYF
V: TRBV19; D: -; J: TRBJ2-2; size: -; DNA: TGTGCCAGTAGAATCGTCGGTTCCGGGGAGCTGTTTTTT; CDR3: CASRIVGSGELFF
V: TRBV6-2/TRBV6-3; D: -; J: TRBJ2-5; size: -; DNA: TGTGCCAGCAGTTCATCCCTCACCGGCGAGACCCAGTACTTC; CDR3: CASSSSLTGETQYF
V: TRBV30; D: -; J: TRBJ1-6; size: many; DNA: TGTGCCTGGTGCAGGCTAAATTCACCCCTCCACTTT; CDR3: CAWCRLNSPLHF
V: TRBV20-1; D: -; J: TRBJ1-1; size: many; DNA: TGCAGTGCTCAAAACAGCGGGCAGGGCGGCACTGAAGCTTTCTTT; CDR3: CSAQNSGQGGTEAFF
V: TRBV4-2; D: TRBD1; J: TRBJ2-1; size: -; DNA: TGTGCCAGCAGCCAAGGTACTCCTCGACAGGGGAACTACAATGAGCAGTTCTTC; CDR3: CASSQGTPRQGNYNEQFF
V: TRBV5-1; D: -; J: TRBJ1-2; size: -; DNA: TGCGCCAGCAGCATCCGTGGACAAAACCCGAACTATGGCTACACCTTC; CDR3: CASSIRGQNPNYGYTF
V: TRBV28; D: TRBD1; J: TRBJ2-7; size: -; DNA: TGTGCCAGCAGTAGACAGGGGTCTGGCTACGAGCAGTACTTC; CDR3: CASSRQGSGYEQYF
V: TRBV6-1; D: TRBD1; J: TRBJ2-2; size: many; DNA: TGTGCCAGCAGTACAGGGGTCACCGGGGAGCTGTTTTTT; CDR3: CASSTGVTGELFF
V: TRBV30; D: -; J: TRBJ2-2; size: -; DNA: TGTGCCTGGAGTGCACTTTTAGACACCGGGGAGCTGTTTTTT; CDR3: CAWSALLDTGELFF
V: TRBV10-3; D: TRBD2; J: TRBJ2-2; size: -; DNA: TGTGCCATCAGTGAGTCGAGGACTAGCGGGAGAGCCGGGGAGCTGTTTTTT; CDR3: CAISESRTSGRAGELFF
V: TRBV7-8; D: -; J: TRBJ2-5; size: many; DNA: TGTGCCAGCAGCGAAAAACTAGTCCAGTACTTC; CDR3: CASSEKLVQYF
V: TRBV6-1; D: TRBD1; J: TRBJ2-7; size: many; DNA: TGTGCCAGCAAGAGGACAGGCGTCTACGAGCAGTACTTC; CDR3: CASKRTGVYEQYF
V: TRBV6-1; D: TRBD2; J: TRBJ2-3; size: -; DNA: TGTGCCAGCAGTGAAGCGCAGACTAGCGGGGGGGGCACAGATACGCAGTATTTT; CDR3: CASSEAQTSGGGTDTQYF